This T cell receptor beta chain derives from a study of T cells in Graves' hyperthyroidism and ophthalmopathy. Study-level results: Blood also held most thyroid clonotypes expanded beyond 0.001.

This clonotype was picked up a small number of times. No antigen is known for it. Individuals with ophthalmopathy presented a Clinical Activity Score of at least 3, a NOSPECS grade of at least 4 and a duration under 3 months. Researchers barred patients who had uncontrolled infection, other autoimmune disease, pregnancy or lactation. PBMCs were obtained from 10 ml fresh peripheral blood. Authors of the study amplified TCR beta CDR3 regions from RNA transcripts. In the first-round RT-PCR of the TCR CDR3, the HTBI primer set was used. TCRdb called the multiplex PCR reads again in MiXCR, with one record for every CDR3 protein. This table has approximately 690,000 distinct CDR3 sequences, under 25% appearing once. Sample: blood. The receptor's source is a man in his thirties or forties with Graves' ophthalmopathy.

As DNA, the CDR3 is TGCGCCAGCAGCTTAACTAGCGCTGAGCAGTTCTTC. Amino acids: CASSLTSAEQFF. V gene TRBV5-1 combines with J gene TRBJ2-1, with 7 positions matching TRBD2. J lost 9 bases, V lost 2 bases, and 2 bases had no gene match. The CDR3 length is 12 residues. CDR1 and CDR2 (germline): SGHRS, YFSETQ. Drawing the rest from reference TRBV5-1 and TRBJ2-1, the complete variable domain is KAGVTQTPRYLIKTRGQQVTLSCSPISGHRSVSWYQQTPGQGLQFLFEYFSETQRNKGNFPGRFSGRQFSNSRSEMNVSTLELGDSALYLCASSLTSAEQFFGPGTRLTVL.